The 29 T cell receptor beta chains below come from one sample, sequenced in a study of T cell clonality in common variable immunodeficiency. Data came from immunoSEQ multiplex PCR; TCRdb stores just in-frame clones and leaves some out. This sample has about 33,000 clones, each found more than once. General study findings and limits: Reportedly, TCR beta sequences from common variable immunodeficiency showed fewer deletions and N-nucleotide insertions.

Their specific antigens are unknown. The specimen sequenced was peripheral blood mononuclear cells. Receptors were obtained from a human donor with common variable immunodeficiency.

The CDR3 loop is CASSKHREAEQFF. Partial CDR3 DNA: TGTGCCAGTAGTAAACACAGGGAAGCTGAG. This rearrangement joins TRBV19 to TRBJ2-1; possibly TRBD1 for D (6 bases). The CDR3 end is not reached by the read, which stops 3 residues before it; the germline J gene fills it in. V lost 4 bases and J lost 9, with 13 bases in between. The V gene's germline CDR1 is LNHDA and CDR2 SQIVND (reference sequence). There are 13 residues in the CDR3. Full variable domain (missing parts from reference TRBV19 and TRBJ2-1): DGGITQSPKYLFRKEGQNVTLSCEQNLNHDAMYWYRQDPGQGLRLIYYSQIVNDFQKGDIAEGYSVSREKKESFPLTVTSAQKNPTAFYLCASSKHREAEQFFGPGTRLTVL.

In its sample, this clone was seen a few times. The read gets to within 3 residues of the CDR3 end, and the germline J gene fills in the rest. The gene calls are TRBV18 and TRBJ1-5; D might be TRBD1 (5 bases). This CDR3 has 16 amino acids. The germline gives CDR1 KGHSH, CDR2 LQKENI. The V and J ends lost 4 bases and 2 bases respectively, with 15 bases between them. The part of the CDR3 DNA that was read is TGTGCCAGCTCACTACTCACCGGGGGAGGCAATCAGCCC. Translation: CASSLLTGGGNQP. Given in full, the CDR3 is CASSLLTGGGNQPQHF.

In this sample, this clone turned up many times. The CDR3 reads CASSLIAEYPYNEQFF. The covered CDR3 bases are TGTGCCAGCAGTCTGATAGCGGAATACCCTTACAATGAG. The chain couples TRBV2 to TRBJ2-1, with a possible D match to TRBD2 (6 bases). The sequenced fragment ends 3 residues before the CDR3 boundary, so the rest is inferred from the germline J gene. Per germline, CDR1 SNHLY and CDR2 FYNNEI. Trimming cost V 5 bases and J 4 bases, with 18 bases left between them. The CDR3 length is 16 residues.

This clone was observed a few times. With the read ending 3 residues before the CDR3 end, the germline J gene is used to fill in that end. The gene calls are TRBV18 and TRBJ2-3; 8 bases fit TRBD1. The length of the CDR3 is 15 residues. CDR1 and CDR2 from the germline V gene are KGHSH and LQKENI. Unmatched junction bases numbered 4, after V lost 5 bases and J lost 0 bases. The CDR3 is CASSFGTGSTDTQYF. The CDR3 DNA, read in part, is TGTGCCAGCTCATTTGGGACAGGCAGCACAGATACG.

On this clone itself: The read comes to an end 3 residues before the CDR3 does, leaving the germline J gene to fill in the end. This chain connects TRBV2 to TRBJ1-1; no clear D gene. Germline lookup yields CDR1 SNHLY and CDR2 FYNNEI. This CDR3 has 13 residues. V shed 6 bases and J shed 5 bases, with 13 bases lying between them. The DNA read from the CDR3 is TGTGCCAGCAGAACTATAGTAGGAACTGAA. As protein: CASRTIVGTE. The CDR3 reads in full as CASRTIVGTEAFF.

The sample holds a few counts of this clone. Read data end 3 residues before the CDR3 end; the end is taken from the germline J gene. V is TRBV19 and J is TRBJ1-4; 9 nucleotides line up with TRBD1. In germline, CDR1 is LNHDA, CDR2 SQIVND (reference sequence). The V segment lost 7 bases and the J segment 7 bases; nucleotides outside the gene matches: 7. This CDR3 is 14 amino acids long. The CDR3 reads CASMVGQGAEKLFF. The sequenced CDR3 bases are TGTGCCAGTATGGTGGGACAGGGAGCTGAAAAA.

This clone was counted many times. The read ends 3 residues before the CDR3 terminus; that terminus is restored from the germline J gene. The gene calls are TRBV19 and TRBJ1-1; a possible D gene is TRBD1 (5 bases). CDR3 length equals 12 residues. Germline-derived CDR1 and CDR2 are LNHDA and SQIVND (reference sequence). The CDR3 is CASSIAAGLAFF. The CDR3 DNA, read in part, is TGTGCCAGTAGTATAGCAGCAGGGTTG.

This clone has just a few counts. The DNA read from the CDR3 is TGTGCCAGCTCACCTCCCGCGGGCTACTCAGCCAAAAACATT. This gives the protein CASSPPAGYSAKNI. In full, the CDR3 is CASSPPAGYSAKNIQYF. The chain combines TRBV18 with TRBJ2-4; a weak D match, TRBD2 (5 bases). The read is 3 residues too short to cover the CDR3 end, so that end is filled in from the germline J gene. V lost 3 bases to trimming and J lost 0 bases, with 15 bases between them. CDR1 and CDR2 (germline): KGHSH, LQKENI. This CDR3 spans 17 amino acids.

Judged by abundance, this clone is medium-sized. The missing CDR3 end, 3 residues past where the read stops, is filled in from the germline J gene. V and J are TRBV15 and TRBJ1-1, with no clear D. This CDR3 is 14 amino acids long. Germline loops: CDR1 LNHNV, CDR2 YYDKDF (reference sequence). Trimming removed 0 bases from V and 1 base from J, with 6 bases in between. The CDR3 loop is CATSRESGNTEAFF. The covered CDR3 bases are TGTGCCACCAGCAGAGAATCGGGGAACACTGAA.

For this clone: The read falls 3 residues short of the CDR3 end, and the missing part is taken from the germline J gene. V and J are TRBV7-6 and TRBJ2-1, with 12 bases lining up with TRBD2. After removal of 5 bases from V and 0 bases from J, the junction contained 8 bases not matched to a gene. Germline loops: CDR1 SGHVS, CDR2 FNYEAQ. There are 18 residues in the CDR3. CDR3 in amino acids: CASSHGLAGSYSYNEQFF. Incomplete CDR3 DNA: TGTGCCAGCAGCCACGGACTAGCGGGGTCTTACTCCTACAATGAG.

Concerning this clone itself: The CDR3 goes on 3 residues after the read ends, and that part is filled in from the germline J gene. The rearrangement uses TRBV6-1 and TRBJ1-5, with 7 bases fitting TRBD1. CDR1 MNHNS and CDR2 SASEGT come from the germline V gene. CDR3 length equals 15 residues. Trimming removed 4 bases from V and 8 bases from J; junction bases left unmatched: 11. CDR3 bases read: TGTGCCAGCAGTGGGGGGACAGATAACGGGGAGCCC. Translation: CASSGGTDNGEP. The whole CDR3 reads CASSGGTDNGEPQHF.

This clone was seen only a few times. The read terminates 3 residues ahead of where the CDR3 ends, so the germline J gene completes it. This sequence joins TRBV19 and TRBJ1-1; no clear D. This CDR3 comprises 14 residues. Germline CDR1 LNHDA, CDR2 SQIVND (reference sequence). V lost 7 bases, J lost 6 bases, and 18 bases lay in between. The CDR3 reads CASIHTGASPEAFF. The CDR3 DNA, read in part, is TGTGCCAGTATTCATACCGGAGCGTCGCCTGAA.

With respect to this clone: From the germline J gene comes the end of the CDR3, since the read stops 3 residues before it. J is TRBJ1-2 and V is TRBV19; 11 bases match TRBD1. Germline-derived CDR1 and CDR2 are LNHDA and SQIVND (reference sequence). The junction had 14 bases not matched to a gene; V was cut back by 6 bases and J by 2 bases. This CDR3 has 18 residues. CDR3 DNA (partial): TGTGCCAGTAGGCCTCCTTCTGGGACAGGGGGACCCAACTATGGC. This sequence encodes CASRPPSGTGGPNYG. The complete CDR3 protein is CASRPPSGTGGPNYGYTF.

Regarding this clone: With the read ending 3 residues before the CDR3 end, the germline J gene is used to fill in that end. The chain recombines TRBV30 with TRBJ2-5; unclear D gene. The CDR3 totals 11 residues. Germline values: CDR1 GTSNPN, CDR2 SVGIG (reference sequence). Trimming stripped 2 bases from V and 5 bases from J, with 6 bases between. CDR3 sequence reads: CAWSFQETQYF. The part of the CDR3 DNA that was read is TGTGCCTGGAGTTTCCAGGAGACC.

This clone was recorded many times. From the germline J gene comes the end of the CDR3, since the read stops 3 residues before it. This sequence joins TRBV11-2 and TRBJ1-5, with D unresolved. Trimming cost V 1 base and J 7 bases, with 8 bases left between them. This CDR3 region has 13 residues. Germline V lookup: CDR1 SGHAT, CDR2 FQNNGV. The CDR3 sequence: CASSLGASQPQHF. CDR3 DNA, as far as it was read: TGTGCCAGCAGCTTAGGGGCCAGCCAGCCC.

A word on this clone: The read stops 3 residues short of the end of the CDR3; the missing end is completed from the germline J gene. The V and J genes are TRBV18 and TRBJ2-1; D may be TRBD1 (5 bases). The germline V gene encodes CDR1 KGHSH and CDR2 LQKENI. The CDR3 consists of 13 residues. V was clipped by 2 bases and J by 6 bases, with 8 bases between them. The sequenced CDR3 bases are TGTGCCAGCTCACCAGGACAACTCAATGAG. The encoded protein is CASSPGQLNE. The whole CDR3 protein reads CASSPGQLNEQFF. Filled out from reference TRBV18 and TRBJ2-1, the complete variable domain reads NAGVMQNPRHLVRRRGQEARLRCSPMKGHSHVYWYRQLPEEGLKFMVYLQKENIIDESGMPKERFSAEFPKEGPSILRIQQVVRGDSAAYFCASSPGQLNEQFFGPGTRLTVL.

In regard to this clone: The read ends 3 residues early relative to the CDR3; the germline J gene fills the gap. The chain recombines TRBV2 with TRBJ2-1; no clear D gene. Germline V gene lookup returns CDR1 SNHLY and CDR2 FYNNEI. The CDR3 loop spans 14 amino acids. V was cut by 7 bases and J by 3 bases, with 13 bases left in between. CDR3 DNA, as far as it was read: TGTGCCAGCACCCCCCTAGGAAACTACAATGAG. Its translation is CASTPLGNYNE. The full CDR3 reads CASTPLGNYNEQFF.

This clone was seen more than once but under ten times. Partial CDR3 DNA: TGTGCCAGTAGTATCACAGGGGGGGGGAAAAACACTGAA. The encoded protein is CASSITGGGKNTE. The entire CDR3 reads CASSITGGGKNTEAFF. The genes are TRBV19 and TRBJ1-1, with TRBD1 matching 8 bases. The read comes to an end 3 residues before the CDR3 does, leaving the germline J gene to fill in the end. Germline V gene lookup returns CDR1 LNHDA and CDR2 SQIVND (reference sequence). The CDR3 runs to 16 residues. V gave up 3 bases and J gave up 2 bases; unmatched junction bases: 8. Based on the CDR3 plus reference TRBV19 and TRBJ1-1, the full variable domain is DGGITQSPKYLFRKEGQNVTLSCEQNLNHDAMYWYRQDPGQGLRLIYYSQIVNDFQKGDIAEGYSVSREKKESFPLTVTSAQKNPTAFYLCASSITGGGKNTEAFFGQGTRLTVV.

In regard to this clone: The CDR3 end falls 3 residues outside the read, so it is completed with the germline J gene. The V gene is TRBV19, the J gene TRBJ2-7, with a weak D call TRBD1 (5 bases). The CDR3 sequence is 15 residues long. V gave up 3 bases and J gave up 0 bases, with 12 bases separating them. Looked up from germline, CDR1 is LNHDA and CDR2 is SQIVND (reference sequence). The CDR3 DNA, read in part, is TGTGCCAGTAGTATGGCAGGGTTGAGCTCCTACGAG. It yields the protein CASSMAGLSSYE. In full, the CDR3 reads CASSMAGLSSYEQYF.

This clone has more than one count but fewer than ten. The DNA ends 3 residues before the CDR3 does, and the rest of the CDR3 is filled in from the germline J gene. V and J are TRBV19 and TRBJ2-7; D gene unclear. The CDR3 length is 12 residues. In germline, CDR1 is LNHDA, CDR2 SQIVND (reference sequence). The V and J ends lost 0 bases and 6 bases respectively, with 6 bases between them. The CDR3 DNA, read in part, is TGTGCCAGTAGTATAGACGGGTTCGAG. As protein: CASSIDGFE. The entire CDR3 sequence reads CASSIDGFEQYF. Variable domain in full (rest from reference TRBV19 and TRBJ2-7): DGGITQSPKYLFRKEGQNVTLSCEQNLNHDAMYWYRQDPGQGLRLIYYSQIVNDFQKGDIAEGYSVSREKKESFPLTVTSAQKNPTAFYLCASSIDGFEQYFGPGTRLTVT.

A note on this clone: The sequence runs out 3 residues before the end of the CDR3; the remainder is reconstructed from the germline J gene. The chain couples TRBV30 to TRBJ2-2, with D perhaps matching TRBD2 (5 bases). V dropped 2 bases and J dropped 3 bases, with 13 bases sitting between them. Germline CDR1 reads GTSNPN; CDR2 reads SVGIG (reference sequence). The CDR3 spans 15 residues. The CDR3 region is CAWSLRGSDTGELFF. The covered CDR3 bases are TGTGCCTGGAGTCTGAGAGGGTCGGACACCGGGGAG. Full variable domain (rest looked up from reference TRBV30 and TRBJ2-2): SQTIHQWPATLVQPVGSPLSLECTVEGTSNPNLYWYRQAAGRGLQLLFYSVGIGQISSEVPQNLSASRPQDRQFILSSKKLLLSDSGFYLCAWSLRGSDTGELFFGEGSRLTVL.

Concerning this clone: From the germline J gene comes the end of the CDR3, since the read stops 3 residues before it. The chain is built from TRBV13 and TRBJ1-2; the match to TRBD1 covers 7 bases. This CDR3 has 15 amino acids. Germline V gene lookup returns CDR1 PRHDT and CDR2 FYEKMQ (reference sequence). The sequenced CDR3 bases are TGTGCCAGCAGCTCCCGGGACAGCTATGATTGGGGC. Translated: CASSSRDSYDWG. The entire CDR3 is CASSSRDSYDWGYTF.

This clone came up a few times. The DNA read from the CDR3 is TGTGCCTGGACCCCCGGGGGACAGGGCCTCTATGGC. It specifies CAWTPGGQGLYG. The full CDR3 protein reads CAWTPGGQGLYGYTF. This chain uses TRBV30 with TRBJ1-2; TRBD1 matches at 9 bases. The read falls 3 residues short of the CDR3 end, and the missing part is taken from the germline J gene. Germline values: CDR1 GTSNPN, CDR2 SVGIG (reference sequence). The V and J ends lost 4 bases and 4 bases, in that order; junction bases with no gene match: 10. This CDR3 contains 15 residues.

Partial CDR3 DNA: TGTGCCAGCAGTACCCAGGGTGAGCAGCCC. Protein: CASSTQGEQP. The full CDR3 protein is CASSTQGEQPQHF. The chain employs TRBV2 and TRBJ1-5; possibly TRBD1 for D (5 bases). The read terminates 3 residues ahead of where the CDR3 ends, so the germline J gene completes it. Germline V gives CDR1 SNHLY, CDR2 FYNNEI. This CDR3 spans 13 amino acids. V was clipped by 5 bases and J by 7 bases, with 12 bases between them.

This clone was seen many times. The CDR3 end falls 3 residues outside the read, so it is completed with the germline J gene. The chain uses TRBV18 and TRBJ1-2; D is possibly TRBD1 (5 bases). Germline-derived CDR1 and CDR2 are KGHSH and LQKENI. Trimming removed 3 bases from V and 4 bases from J, with 15 bases in between. This CDR3 region has 15 residues. The sequenced part of the CDR3 DNA is TGTGCCAGCTCACCGGGGCCTCTCCCCCTCTATGGC. Translated: CASSPGPLPLYG. The CDR3 reads in full as CASSPGPLPLYGYTF.

This clone showed up many times. The DNA ends 3 residues before the CDR3 does, and the rest of the CDR3 is filled in from the germline J gene. The gene calls are TRBV11-2 and TRBJ2-1, with D perhaps matching TRBD1 (6 bases). Germline assignment: CDR1 SGHAT and CDR2 FQNNGV. The germline V and J ends were trimmed by 5 bases and 5 bases, with 13 bases remaining between them. The CDR3 covers 14 residues. The CDR3 DNA, read in part, is TGTGCCAGCAGCCCCCAGGACAGAGACAATGAG. It is translated as CASSPQDRDNE. The whole CDR3 reads CASSPQDRDNEQFF.

This clone has only a few counts. The sequenced part of the CDR3 DNA is TGTGCCAGCAGCCCGCTACAGGGACAGGAGGTTGAA. Residues: CASSPLQGQEVE. The whole CDR3 reads CASSPLQGQEVEAFF. The chain recombines TRBV7-8 with TRBJ1-1; TRBD1 agrees at 8 bases. Read sequence stops 3 residues before the CDR3 end, and the germline J gene provides the missing end. Germline V gives CDR1 SGHVS, CDR2 FQNEAQ. The CDR3 loop spans 15 amino acids. The J segment lost 7 bases and the V segment lost 5 bases, leaving 12 bases of the junction unmatched.

Only a few counts were recorded for this clone. From the germline J gene comes the end of the CDR3, since the read stops 3 residues before it. The chain links TRBV30 to TRBJ1-1, with 7 nucleotides matching TRBD1. V was clipped by 1 base and J by 0 bases; unmatched bases: 2. CDR3 size: 14 residues. Germline values: CDR1 GTSNPN, CDR2 SVGIG (reference sequence). CDR3 protein: CAWSAGQLNTEAFF. The sequenced CDR3 bases are TGTGCCTGGAGTGCGGGACAGCTGAACACTGAA. The full variable domain, in which reference TRBV30 and TRBJ1-1 provide the parts outside the CDR3, is SQTIHQWPATLVQPVGSPLSLECTVEGTSNPNLYWYRQAAGRGLQLLFYSVGIGQISSEVPQNLSASRPQDRQFILSSKKLLLSDSGFYLCAWSAGQLNTEAFFGQGTRLTVV.

This clone appeared many times. Incomplete CDR3 DNA: TGTGCCAGCAGGGGGGACAGGGGGGAATCACCC. Protein: CASRGDRGESP. The full CDR3 is CASRGDRGESPLHF. The gene calls are TRBV2 and TRBJ1-6; 11 bases line up with TRBD1. From the germline J gene comes the end of the CDR3, since the read stops 3 residues before it. CDR3 length equals 14 residues. CDR1 is SNHLY, CDR2 FYNNEI, per germline. Trimming took 6 bases from V and 10 from J; bases not matched to a gene: 5.